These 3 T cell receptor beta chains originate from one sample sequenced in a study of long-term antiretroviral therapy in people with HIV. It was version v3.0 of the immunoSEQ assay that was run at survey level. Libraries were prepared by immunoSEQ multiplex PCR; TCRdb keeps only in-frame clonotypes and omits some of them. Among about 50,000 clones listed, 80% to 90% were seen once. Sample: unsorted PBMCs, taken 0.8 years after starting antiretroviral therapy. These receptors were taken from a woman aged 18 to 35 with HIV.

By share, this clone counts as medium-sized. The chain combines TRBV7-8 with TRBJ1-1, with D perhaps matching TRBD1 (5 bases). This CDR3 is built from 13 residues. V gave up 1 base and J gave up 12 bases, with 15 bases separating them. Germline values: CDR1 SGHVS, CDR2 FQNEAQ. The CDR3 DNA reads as TGTGCCAGCAGCTTAGAAACAGGCGGGGGAACTTTCTTT. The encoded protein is CASSLETGGGTFF.

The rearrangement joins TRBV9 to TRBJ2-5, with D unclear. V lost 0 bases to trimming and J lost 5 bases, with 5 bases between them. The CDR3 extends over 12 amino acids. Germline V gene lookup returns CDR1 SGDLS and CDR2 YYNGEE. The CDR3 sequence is CASSVAQETQYF. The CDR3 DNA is TGTGCCAGCAGCGTAGCCCAGGAGACCCAGTACTTC.

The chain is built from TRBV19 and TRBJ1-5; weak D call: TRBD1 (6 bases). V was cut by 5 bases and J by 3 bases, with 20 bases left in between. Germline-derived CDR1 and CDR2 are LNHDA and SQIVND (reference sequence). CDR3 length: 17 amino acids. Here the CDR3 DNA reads TGTGCCAGTAGTTATCGGGCGGCCGGACAGACCAATCAGCCCCAGCATTTT. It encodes CASSYRAAGQTNQPQHF.